This T cell receptor beta chain was found in a study of T cells in localized non-small cell lung cancer. General observations from the study: Adjacent lung tissue had a median 57 of the top 100 clones found in the tumor. Sequence data derive from only one tumor region, so heterogeneity remains possible.

The assay was immunoSEQ multiplex PCR, and TCRdb's table has in-frame clones only and misses some. This sample yields more than 12,000 clones, of which more than 70% are seen a single time; less than 4.5% belongs to the top ten. Turning to this clone: Its antigen is undetermined.

The germline V gene encodes CDR1 MNHNS and CDR2 SASEGT. With 7 bases removed from V and 10 bases from J, the gap between germline ends came to 17 bases. CDR3 length equals 14 residues. Material: peripheral blood, obtained before any cancer treatment. The receptor was isolated from a woman aged 40-69 years with stage I lung adenocarcinoma. The V and J genes are TRBV6-1 and TRBJ1-6, with a possible D match to TRBD1 (5 bases). CDR3 DNA: TGTGCCAGCAAACACATCGGGGGGGACTCACCCCTCCACTTT. Translating it yields CASKHIGGDSPLHF.